This record looks at one T cell receptor beta chain sequence and its context. Generated by immunoSEQ multiplex PCR, the TCRdb table keeps only in-frame clones and is missing some. The sample has tens of thousands of clones, over 85% seen once. These data originate in a study of glioma-infiltrating T cells after dendritic cell vaccination. Study-wide background: Patients received three intradermal dendritic cell vaccine injections at biweekly intervals.

This CDR3 contains 17 residues. V lost 0 bases to trimming and J lost 1 base, with 13 bases between them. Germline V gene sequence: CDR1 MRHNA, CDR2 SNTAGT. The rearrangement uses TRBV6-4 and TRBJ2-4; D is unclear. The receptor comes from a human donor with glioblastoma. The source material was blood, sampled before dendritic cell vaccination. The CDR3 region has the DNA TGTGCCAGCAGTGACTCGATTGGCGCGGATGCCAAAAACATTCAGTACTTC. Amino acid sequence: CASSDSIGADAKNIQYF.